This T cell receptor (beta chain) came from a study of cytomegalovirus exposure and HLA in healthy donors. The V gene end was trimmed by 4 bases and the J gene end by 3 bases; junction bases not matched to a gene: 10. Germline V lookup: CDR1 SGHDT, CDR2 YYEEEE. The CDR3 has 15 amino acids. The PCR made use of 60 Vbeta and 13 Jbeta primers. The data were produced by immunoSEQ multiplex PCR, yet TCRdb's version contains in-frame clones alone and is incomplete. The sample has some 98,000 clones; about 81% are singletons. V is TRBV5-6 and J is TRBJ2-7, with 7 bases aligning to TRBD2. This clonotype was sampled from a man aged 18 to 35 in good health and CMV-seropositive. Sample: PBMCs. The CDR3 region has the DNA TGTGCCAGCAGCAGCCGGGGGGTAGGTAACTACGAGCAGTACTTC. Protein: CASSSRGVGNYEQYF.